The 3 T cell receptor beta chains reported below all come from one sample, sequenced in a study of cytomegalovirus exposure and HLA in healthy donors. Method: immunoSEQ multiplex PCR; TCRdb's copy keeps in-frame clones and lacks some. The sample comprises 150,000 to 200,000 clones, around 88% of which are singletons, and around 2.3% rests with the top ten. Sample: PBMCs. These receptors originate from a woman younger than 35 in good health and CMV-seronegative.

The V gene is TRBV10-3, the J gene TRBJ2-5; D perhaps matches TRBD2 (6 bases). The CDR3 has 14 residues. The germline CDR1 and CDR2 sequences are ENHRY and SYGVKD. Between the trimmed V and J ends, which lost 6 bases and 5 bases, there was a span of 16 bases. CDR3 in amino acids: CAISNGRGVETQYF. The CDR3 nucleotides are TGTGCCATCAGCAACGGGAGAGGGGTCGAGACCCAGTACTTC.

The chain has TRBV28 and TRBJ2-7; 7 positions match TRBD1. Germline V lookup: CDR1 MDHEN, CDR2 SYDVKM. This CDR3 spans 21 amino acids. J was trimmed by 0 bases and V by 5 bases; bases with no gene match: 25. The DNA of the CDR3 is TGTGCCAGCAGTCTTAATCCCACCAATACAAGGACAGGCTATTACTCCTACGAGCAGTACTTC. This translates into CASSLNPTNTRTGYYSYEQYF.

V is TRBV19 and J is TRBJ2-7; D is possibly TRBD1 (6 bases). V lost 10 bases and J 2 bases, leaving 9 bases between the germline ends. This CDR3 region has 11 residues. CDR1 and CDR2 (germline): LNHDA, SQIVND (reference sequence). The CDR3 region has the DNA TGTGCCACGACAGGTACCTACGAGCAGTACTTC. Amino acids: CATTGTYEQYF.